This T cell receptor (beta chain) was retrieved from a study of blood T cell repertoires in COVID-19. At the level of the study: Samples of COVID-19 (acute and convalescent) were obtained from the United States, Italy and Spain. T cells, B-cell-depleted T cells, or PBMCs provided the cDNA or gDNA that served as material.

Clones were sequenced by immunoSEQ multiplex PCR, and TCRdb holds only the in-frame ones, with some missing. The sample includes roughly 11,000 clones, approximately 89% of them seen just once. CDR1 is SEHNR and CDR2 is FQNEAQ in the germline V gene (reference sequence). CDR3 size: 14 residues. Between the trimmed V and J ends, which lost 2 bases and 3 bases, there was a span of 10 bases. This TCR was recovered from a human donor in a cohort sampled during active COVID-19. The sample taken for sequencing was peripheral blood. The chain carries TRBV7-9 and TRBJ1-2; possibly TRBD1 for D (5 bases). The CDR3 nucleotides read TGTGCCAGCAGCTTAAGTAGGGGTGACTATGGCTACACCTTC. Translated: CASSLSRGDYGYTF.